The rows below give T cell receptor beta chains drawn from one sample of a study of cytomegalovirus exposure and HLA in healthy donors. Profiled with immunoSEQ multiplex PCR; TCRdb holds only in-frame clones, not every one. The sample has hundreds of thousands of clones, approximately 83% seen once. Input material: PBMCs. The receptors shown here come from a boy aged 2 to 10 in good health and CMV-seronegative. Both conserved end residues are part of each CDR3. D genes are given only for firm matches. Clone size is not always given. Where it is, it says once, few, many or a class for expanded clones.

cdr3_aa: CASRDLAGEQYF
cdr3_nt: TGTGCCAGCAGGGACCTCGCGGGCGAGCAGTACTTC
j_call: TRBJ2-7
v_call: TRBV2
clone_size: once
d_call: -

cdr3_aa: CASSTSGRPYNEQFF
cdr3_nt: TGTGCCAGCAGCACTAGCGGGAGGCCTTACAATGAGCAGTTCTTC
j_call: TRBJ2-1
v_call: TRBV7-2
clone_size: -
d_call: TRBD2

cdr3_aa: CASSLGIGRGGPVTEAFF
cdr3_nt: TGTGCCAGCAGCTTAGGCATAGGGAGGGGAGGGCCCGTTACTGAAGCTTTCTTT
j_call: TRBJ1-1
v_call: TRBV7-9
clone_size: -
d_call: -

cdr3_aa: CASSPGLASGVPSTDTQYF
cdr3_nt: TGCGCCAGCAGCCCCGGGTTGGCTAGCGGGGTCCCTAGCACAGATACGCAGTATTTT
j_call: TRBJ2-3
v_call: TRBV4-1
clone_size: -
d_call: TRBD2

cdr3_aa: CASSQTRTSGNYEQYF
cdr3_nt: TGTGCCAGCAGCCAAACCCGGACTAGCGGAAACTACGAGCAGTACTTC
j_call: TRBJ2-7
v_call: TRBV7-6
clone_size: -
d_call: TRBD2

cdr3_aa: CASRGTGTYEQYF
cdr3_nt: TGTGCCAGTAGGGGTACAGGGACCTACGAGCAGTACTTC
j_call: TRBJ2-7
v_call: TRBV19
clone_size: -
d_call: -

cdr3_aa: CASKAGLTEAFF
cdr3_nt: TGTGCCAGTAAGGCGGGGCTCACTGAAGCTTTCTTT
j_call: TRBJ1-1
v_call: TRBV19
clone_size: -
d_call: -

cdr3_aa: CASSLRVGNQPQHF
cdr3_nt: TGTGCCAGCAGCCTACGAGTAGGCAATCAGCCCCAGCATTTT
j_call: TRBJ1-5
v_call: TRBV28
clone_size: -
d_call: -

cdr3_aa: CAWSSTGEDEAFF
cdr3_nt: TGTGCCTGGAGTTCCACAGGGGAGGATGAAGCTTTCTTT
j_call: TRBJ1-1
v_call: TRBV30
clone_size: -
d_call: TRBD1

cdr3_aa: CASSHPEGENNEQFF
cdr3_nt: TGCGCCAGCAGCCACCCCGAAGGGGAAAACAATGAGCAGTTCTTC
j_call: TRBJ2-1
v_call: TRBV4-1
clone_size: -
d_call: -

cdr3_aa: CASSSGQAFTDTQYF
cdr3_nt: TGCGCCAGCTCCTCCGGACAGGCTTTCACAGATACGCAGTATTTT
j_call: TRBJ2-3
v_call: TRBV4-1
clone_size: -
d_call: TRBD1

cdr3_aa: CASSDLLGQGDAGELFF
cdr3_nt: TGTGCCAGCAGTGACTTATTGGGCCAGGGGGATGCCGGGGAGCTGTTTTTT
j_call: TRBJ2-2
v_call: TRBV6-4
clone_size: -
d_call: TRBD1

cdr3_aa: CASSGGRAPSLNQPQHF
cdr3_nt: TGTGCCAGCAGCGGCGGGAGGGCCCCGTCTCTCAATCAGCCCCAGCATTTT
j_call: TRBJ1-5
v_call: TRBV9
clone_size: -
d_call: -

cdr3_aa: CASSLDRTDTQYF
cdr3_nt: TGTGCCAGCAGTTTGGACAGAACAGATACGCAGTATTTT
j_call: TRBJ2-3
v_call: TRBV6-6
clone_size: -
d_call: -

cdr3_aa: CASRLRSGQGYFGYTF
cdr3_nt: TGTGCCAGCAGGTTGAGGTCGGGACAGGGATATTTTGGCTACACCTTC
j_call: TRBJ1-2
v_call: TRBV5-6
clone_size: once
d_call: TRBD1

cdr3_aa: CASSLSGGGSYEQYF
cdr3_nt: TGCGCCAGCAGCTTGAGCGGGGGGGGCTCCTACGAGCAGTACTTC
j_call: TRBJ2-7
v_call: TRBV5-1
clone_size: -
d_call: TRBD2

cdr3_aa: CASSVVGELFF
cdr3_nt: TGCGCCAGCAGTGTCGTCGGGGAGCTGTTTTTT
j_call: TRBJ2-2
v_call: TRBV10-2
clone_size: few
d_call: -

cdr3_aa: CASIQGAGYGYTF
cdr3_nt: TGTGCCAGCATCCAGGGGGCAGGGTATGGCTACACCTTC
j_call: TRBJ1-2
v_call: TRBV6-6
clone_size: -
d_call: TRBD1

cdr3_aa: CASSLGLAGDYEQYF
cdr3_nt: TGTGCCAGCAGCCTCGGGCTAGCGGGAGACTACGAGCAGTACTTC
j_call: TRBJ2-7
v_call: TRBV7-6
clone_size: -
d_call: TRBD2

cdr3_aa: CASSLESRDTQYF
cdr3_nt: TGTGCCAGCAGTCTGGAGTCAAGAGATACGCAGTATTTT
j_call: TRBJ2-3
v_call: TRBV2
clone_size: -
d_call: -

cdr3_aa: CASSLLSGFGWCGYTF
cdr3_nt: TGTGCCAGCAGCTTGTTGTCAGGGTTTGGCTGGTGCGGCTACACCTTC
j_call: TRBJ1-2
v_call: TRBV5-6
clone_size: -
d_call: -

cdr3_aa: CASSQIAGGYNEQFF
cdr3_nt: TGTGCCAGCAGTCAAATAGCGGGAGGGTACAATGAGCAGTTCTTC
j_call: TRBJ2-1
v_call: TRBV27
clone_size: -
d_call: TRBD2

cdr3_aa: CASSPGPGGAEGYTF
cdr3_nt: TGTGCCAGCAGCCCTGGGCCAGGGGGAGCAGAAGGCTACACCTTC
j_call: TRBJ1-2
v_call: TRBV14
clone_size: -
d_call: TRBD1

cdr3_aa: CATSREGVVYEQYF
cdr3_nt: TGTGCCACCAGCAGAGAAGGGGTCGTCTACGAGCAGTACTTC
j_call: TRBJ2-7
v_call: TRBV15
clone_size: -
d_call: -

cdr3_aa: CASSGGTDRSYEQYF
cdr3_nt: TGTGCCAGCAGCGGAGGGACGGACCGCTCCTACGAGCAGTACTTC
j_call: TRBJ2-7
v_call: TRBV7-8
clone_size: -
d_call: -

cdr3_aa: CASSLGPGTTDTQYF
cdr3_nt: TGTGCCAGCAGTCTAGGACCGGGAACGACAGATACGCAGTATTTT
j_call: TRBJ2-3
v_call: TRBV6-6
clone_size: once
d_call: -

cdr3_aa: CASSSDREQYF
cdr3_nt: TGTGCCAGCAGTTCCGACAGGGAGCAGTACTTC
j_call: TRBJ2-7
v_call: TRBV27
clone_size: -
d_call: -

cdr3_aa: CASSAETQETQYF
cdr3_nt: TGTGCCAGCAGTGCGGAGACTCAAGAGACCCAGTACTTC
j_call: TRBJ2-5
v_call: TRBV6-1
clone_size: -
d_call: -

cdr3_aa: CASSQGWGSYEQYF
cdr3_nt: TGCGCCAGCAGCCAGGGGTGGGGCTCCTACGAGCAGTACTTC
j_call: TRBJ2-7
v_call: TRBV5-1
clone_size: -
d_call: -

cdr3_aa: CASSMGVSRLNNEKLFF
cdr3_nt: TGTGCCAGTAGTATGGGAGTCTCAAGACTAAATAATGAAAAACTGTTTTTT
j_call: TRBJ1-4
v_call: TRBV19
clone_size: -
d_call: -

cdr3_aa: CARKTGSAGYTF
cdr3_nt: TGTGCCAGGAAGACAGGGTCGGCTGGCTACACCTTC
j_call: TRBJ1-2
v_call: TRBV2
clone_size: few
d_call: TRBD1

cdr3_aa: CASSYSYGRDNSPLHF
cdr3_nt: TGTGCCAGCAGTTACTCATACGGGAGGGATAATTCACCCCTCCACTTT
j_call: TRBJ1-6
v_call: TRBV6-5
clone_size: -
d_call: -

cdr3_aa: CASMEGTDQPQHF
cdr3_nt: TGCGCCAGCATGGAGGGTACGGATCAGCCCCAGCATTTT
j_call: TRBJ1-5
v_call: TRBV10-2
clone_size: few
d_call: -

cdr3_aa: CASRGDGGPQYF
cdr3_nt: TGTGCCAGCAGGGGGGACGGGGGGCCCCAGTACTTC
j_call: TRBJ2-5
v_call: TRBV7-9
clone_size: -
d_call: -

cdr3_aa: CASRPSQRGLYEQYF
cdr3_nt: TGTGCCAGCAGGCCCTCGCAGCGGGGACTCTACGAGCAGTACTTC
j_call: TRBJ2-7
v_call: TRBV7-8
clone_size: -
d_call: TRBD2

cdr3_aa: CASSGIPTDTQYF
cdr3_nt: TGTGCCAGCAGCGGTATTCCCACAGATACGCAGTATTTT
j_call: TRBJ2-3
v_call: TRBV9
clone_size: -
d_call: -

cdr3_aa: CASSAPRVASGTLYEQYF
cdr3_nt: TGTGCCAGCAGCGCACCGAGGGTTGCTAGCGGAACTCTTTACGAGCAGTACTTC
j_call: TRBJ2-7
v_call: TRBV11-2
clone_size: -
d_call: TRBD2

cdr3_aa: CASSLVEEDTQYF
cdr3_nt: TGTGCCAGCAGCTTAGTTGAGGAAGATACGCAGTATTTT
j_call: TRBJ2-3
v_call: TRBV7-9
clone_size: -
d_call: -

cdr3_aa: CASSYSGTGGTTEAFF
cdr3_nt: TGTGCCAGCAGTTACTCAGGGACAGGGGGGACCACTGAAGCTTTCTTT
j_call: TRBJ1-1
v_call: TRBV6-5
clone_size: -
d_call: TRBD1

cdr3_aa: CASSVQGGAGYNEQFF
cdr3_nt: TGTGCCAGCAGCGTACAAGGGGGCGCTGGTTACAATGAGCAGTTCTTC
j_call: TRBJ2-1
v_call: TRBV9
clone_size: -
d_call: TRBD1

cdr3_aa: CASSPGTSEYQETQYF
cdr3_nt: TGTGCCAGCAGCCCAGGGACTAGCGAGTACCAAGAGACCCAGTACTTC
j_call: TRBJ2-5
v_call: TRBV7-6
clone_size: -
d_call: TRBD2